This T cell receptor (beta chain) was sequenced for a study of T cell responses to AZD1222 COVID-19 vaccine. Study results and caveats: The study sampled repertoires only after the peak T cell response. Clonal diversity may have been underestimated, and the donors were mostly white British, with more females than males.

As for this clone: Its antigen remains unknown.

TCRdb's table, derived via immunoSEQ multiplex PCR, lists solely in-frame clones and lacks some. The sample consists of some 98,000 clones, approximately 84% of them appearing once. The CDR3 is 13 amino acids. Germline V gene lookup returns CDR1 ENHRY and CDR2 SYGVKD. Trimming shortened V by 0 bases and J by 7 bases, and 9 bases separated the two germline ends. Second doses at about 4 or about 12 weeks were pooled. The chain joins TRBV10-3 to TRBJ1-2, with no clear D. The clonotype originates from an adult who received the AZD1222 COVID-19 vaccine. Sequenced here: peripheral blood, sampled 28 days after the second AZD1222 dose. CDR3 residues: CAISESLQFGYTF. The CDR3 DNA is TGTGCCATCAGTGAGTCTCTACAGTTTGGCTACACCTTC.